The 2 T cell receptor beta chains presented below share a single source sample, sequenced in a study of post-analysis software for immune sequencing data. Their specific antigens are unknown. cDNA libraries for TCR beta contained unique molecular identifiers. TCRdb recomputed calls from the PCR reads with MiXCR, one row per CDR3 protein. Of around 180,000 distinct CDR3 sequences in the sample, around 28% are singletons; the top ten hold about 1.6%. Study findings and constraints: Among 5 or 6 TRBV segments more frequent in patients than controls were TRBV5-6, TRBV5-1 and TRBV20-1.

What was sequenced was blood. The receptors were gathered from a girl between 5 and 17 years old with multiple sclerosis.

This clonotype has only a few counts. The J gene is TRBJ2-1, the V gene TRBV11-2, with D tentatively TRBD1 or TRBD2 (5 bases each). In germline, CDR1 is SGHAT, CDR2 FQNNGV. With 5 bases removed from V and 4 bases from J, the gap between germline ends came to 15 bases. CDR3 length: 15 amino acids. CDR3 sequence: CASSRISGPYNEQFF. The CDR3 DNA reads as TGTGCCAGCAGCCGAATATCGGGACCGTACAATGAGCAGTTCTTC.

At least ten counts were recorded for this clonotype. CDR3 coding DNA: TGTGCCAGCAGTTGGCCGGGATCGAGAACGGGAGAGACCCAGTACTTC. Translation: CASSWPGSRTGETQYF. The J gene is TRBJ2-5, the V gene TRBV6-6; D perhaps matches TRBD2 (5 bases). Germline CDR1 and CDR2: MNHNY and SVGAGI (reference sequence). CDR3 length: 16 amino acids. V shed 4 bases and J shed 4 bases, with 19 bases lying between them.